This T cell receptor (beta chain) came from a study of human T cells and chemical hapten exposure. Notes on the study in general: Alopecia affected the donors, so their immune response may differ from healthy people's. Relative to control repertoires, expanded TCRs gave rise to significantly more large CDR3 similarity clusters. TCRs exceeding 1 in 1000 frequency stayed unchanged with DPC sensitization.

Original methodology: Sequenced samples showed a median of around 91,000 TCRs each, with counts running from 23,224 to 690,600. One entry per CDR3 protein, called by TCRdb with MiXCR from the RACE reads. In this record, the V and J calls reflect TCRdb's handling and not the investigators' own analysis. The sample shows 95,000 to 150,000 distinct CDR3 sequences, approximately 14% of them seen only once. V gave up 10 bases and J gave up 4 bases; unmatched junction bases: 9. This CDR3 is 14 amino acids long. Germline V gene lookup returns CDR1 MDHEN and CDR2 SYDVKM. Turning to this clonotype: No antigen is known for it.

Time point here: patch test 1, 2 weeks after DPC sensitization. Stated treatment: therapeutic diphenylcyclopropenone sensitization with weekly scalp DPC. The rearrangement joins TRBV28 to TRBJ2-1; 8 bases are shared with TRBD2. This specimen consisted of whole blood, obtained in connection with sensitization to the hapten diphenylcyclopropenone (DPC). The clonotype comes from a man between 18 and 29 years old with alopecia areata. Some clones in this sample may be carry-over from other donors' samples. The CDR3 loop reads CATCPGGVYNEQFF. In nucleotides, the CDR3 is TGTGCCACCTGCCCCGGGGGGGTATACAATGAGCAGTTCTTC.